This T cell receptor beta chain derives from a study of hypomethylating agent response in myelodysplastic syndrome. Study in general: Either azacitidine (about 75% of the 11) or decitabine (3 of 11) was given.

Only in-frame clones appear in the TCRdb table, and some are missing; sequencing was by immunoSEQ multiplex PCR. The table records 2,500 to 4,000 clones, roughly 87% of them present only once. Per the germline V gene, CDR1 is GTSNPN and CDR2 is SVGIG (reference sequence). The CDR3 spans 14 residues. The V gene end was trimmed by 3 bases and the J gene end by 7 bases; junction bases not matched to a gene: 5. The origin of this receptor is a human donor with myelodysplastic syndrome. Sequenced here: bone marrow, sampled before or after starting hypomethylating agent treatment for myelodysplastic syndrome (not recorded which). The rearrangement uses TRBV30 and TRBJ2-3; 12 bases align to TRBD2. CDR3 loop: CAWSLAGGPNTQYF. The CDR3 nucleotides read TGTGCCTGGAGCCTAGCGGGAGGGCCGAATACGCAGTATTTT.